The source of this T cell receptor (beta chain) is a study of CD8 T cells in ankylosing spondylitis. Making the TCR beta libraries involved quantitative 5'-RACE with molecular barcodes. TCRdb re-called the 5' RACE reads with MiXCR, one entry per CDR3 protein. The sample holds more than 300,000 distinct CDR3 sequences, around 10% seen once. This clonotype has ten or more counts. What it binds is unknown. Study-level results: Clones that were linked to disease were CD8+ and were relatively rare in peripheral blood.

V shed 6 bases and J shed 6 bases, with 7 bases lying between them. The CDR3 covers 11 residues. The rearrangement uses TRBV12-3 or TRBV12-4 and TRBJ2-3; a possible D gene is TRBD1 (5 bases). The sequence was collected from a female donor with ankylosing spondylitis or in good health (not recorded which). The source material was blood, either unsorted or a sorted T cell fraction (not recorded which). The CDR3 protein is CASRYRDTQYF. CDR3 in DNA: TGTGCCAGCAGATACAGGGATACGCAGTATTTT.